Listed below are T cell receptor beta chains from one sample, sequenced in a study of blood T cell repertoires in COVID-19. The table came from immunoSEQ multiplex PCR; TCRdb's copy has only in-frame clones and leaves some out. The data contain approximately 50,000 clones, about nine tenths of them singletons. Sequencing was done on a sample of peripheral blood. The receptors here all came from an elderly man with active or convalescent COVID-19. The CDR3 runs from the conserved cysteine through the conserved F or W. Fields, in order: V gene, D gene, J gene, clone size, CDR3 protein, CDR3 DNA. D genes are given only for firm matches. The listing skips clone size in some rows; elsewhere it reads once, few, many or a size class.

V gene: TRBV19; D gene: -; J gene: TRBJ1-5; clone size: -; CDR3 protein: CASSIRQEVTRNQPQHF; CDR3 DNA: TGTGCCAGTAGTATCAGGCAGGAAGTAACCCGCAATCAGCCCCAGCATTTT
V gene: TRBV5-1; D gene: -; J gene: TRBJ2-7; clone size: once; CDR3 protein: CASSSGRGFSYEQYF; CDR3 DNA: TGCGCCAGCAGCTCTGGCAGGGGTTTCTCCTACGAGCAGTACTTC
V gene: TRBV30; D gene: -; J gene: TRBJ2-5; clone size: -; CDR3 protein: CAWSVLKGGETQYF; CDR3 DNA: TGTGCCTGGAGTGTACTTAAGGGAGGAGAGACCCAGTACTTC
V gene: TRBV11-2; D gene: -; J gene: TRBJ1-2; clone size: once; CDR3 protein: CASSLDPSGDHGYTF; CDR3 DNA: TGTGCCAGCAGCTTAGATCCCTCAGGGGACCATGGCTACACCTTC
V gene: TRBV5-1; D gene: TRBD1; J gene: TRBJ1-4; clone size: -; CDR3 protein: CASSIQTGQLTNEKLFF; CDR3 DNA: TGCGCCAGCAGCATACAAACGGGACAGCTAACTAATGAAAAACTGTTTTTT
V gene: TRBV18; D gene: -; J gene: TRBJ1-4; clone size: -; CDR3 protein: CASSPPVDRFNEKLFF; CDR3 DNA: TGTGCCAGCTCACCACCGGTCGACAGATTTAATGAAAAACTGTTTTTT
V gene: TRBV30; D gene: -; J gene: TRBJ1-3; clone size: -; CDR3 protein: CAWSVSGGNTIYF; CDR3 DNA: TGTGCCTGGAGTGTCTCGGGGGGAAACACCATATATTTT
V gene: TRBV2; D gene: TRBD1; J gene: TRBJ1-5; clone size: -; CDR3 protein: CASKGQFNQPQHF; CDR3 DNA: TGTGCCAGCAAGGGACAGTTCAATCAGCCCCAGCATTTT
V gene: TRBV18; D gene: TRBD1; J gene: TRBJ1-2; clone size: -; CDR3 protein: CASSARTGADYGYTF; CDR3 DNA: TGTGCCAGCTCAGCAAGGACAGGGGCGGACTATGGCTACACCTTC
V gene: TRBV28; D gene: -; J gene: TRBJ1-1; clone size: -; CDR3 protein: CASRDRQAFF; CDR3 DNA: TGTGCCAGCAGGGACAGACAGGCTTTCTTT
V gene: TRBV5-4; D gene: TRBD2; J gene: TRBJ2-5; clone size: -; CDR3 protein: CASSLRGLAEETQYF; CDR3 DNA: TGTGCCAGCAGTCTTCGGGGACTAGCGGAAGAGACCCAGTACTTC
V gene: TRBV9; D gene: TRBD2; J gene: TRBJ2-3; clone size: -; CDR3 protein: CASSRSGTSGVTDTQYF; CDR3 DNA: TGTGCCAGCAGCCGATCGGGGACTAGCGGGGTGACAGATACGCAGTATTTT
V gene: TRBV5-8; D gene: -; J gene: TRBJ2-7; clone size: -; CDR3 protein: CASSFLYEQYF; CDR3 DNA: TGTGCCAGCAGCTTCCTCTACGAGCAGTACTTC
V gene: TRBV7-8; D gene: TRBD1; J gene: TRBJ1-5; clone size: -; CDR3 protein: CASSFRDSSTQPQHF; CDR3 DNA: TGTGCCAGCAGCTTCCGGGACAGTTCAACTCAGCCCCAGCATTTT
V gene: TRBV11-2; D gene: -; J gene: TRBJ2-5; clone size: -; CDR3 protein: CASSFGVQETQYF; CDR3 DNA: TGTGCCAGCAGCTTCGGAGTCCAAGAGACCCAGTACTTC
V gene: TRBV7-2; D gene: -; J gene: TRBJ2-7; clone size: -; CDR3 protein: CASSFGGRQEQYF; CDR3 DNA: TGTGCCAGCAGCTTCGGGGGGCGTCAAGAGCAGTACTTC
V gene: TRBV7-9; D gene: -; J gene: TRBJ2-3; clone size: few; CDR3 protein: CASIHEVVSTDTQYF; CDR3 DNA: TGTGCCAGCATCCACGAGGTCGTCTCCACAGATACGCAGTATTTT
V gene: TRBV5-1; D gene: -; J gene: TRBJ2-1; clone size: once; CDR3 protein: CASSSLRDEQFF; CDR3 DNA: TGCGCCAGCAGCTCCCTGAGGGATGAGCAGTTCTTC
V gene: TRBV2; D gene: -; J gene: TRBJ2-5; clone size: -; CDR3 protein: CASSDRGFRETQYF; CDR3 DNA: TGTGCCAGCAGTGATCGAGGATTTCGGGAGACCCAGTACTTC
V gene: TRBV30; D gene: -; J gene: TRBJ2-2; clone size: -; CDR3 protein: CAWSQQGGELFF; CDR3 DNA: TGTGCCTGGAGTCAGCAGGGCGGGGAGCTGTTTTTT
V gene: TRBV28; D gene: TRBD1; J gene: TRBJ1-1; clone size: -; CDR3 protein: CASSSGTGKTEAFF; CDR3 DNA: TGTGCCAGCAGTTCGGGGACAGGGAAGACTGAAGCTTTCTTT
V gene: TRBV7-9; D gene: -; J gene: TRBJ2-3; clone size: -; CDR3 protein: CASSLDLIADTQYF; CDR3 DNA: TGTGCCAGCAGCTTAGATTTGATAGCGGATACGCAGTATTTT
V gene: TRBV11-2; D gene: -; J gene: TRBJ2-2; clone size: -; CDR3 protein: CASSPDRNTGELFF; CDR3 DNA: TGTGCCAGCAGTCCGGACAGAAACACCGGGGAGCTGTTTTTT
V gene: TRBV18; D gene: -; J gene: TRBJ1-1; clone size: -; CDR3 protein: CASSPLIGGKDTEAFF; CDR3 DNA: TGTGCCAGCTCACCACTCATAGGGGGAAAAGACACTGAAGCTTTCTTT
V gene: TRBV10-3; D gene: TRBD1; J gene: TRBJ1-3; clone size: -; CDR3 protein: CAISQLSGTGAGNTIYF; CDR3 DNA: TGTGCCATCAGTCAATTATCCGGGACAGGAGCAGGAAACACCATATATTTT
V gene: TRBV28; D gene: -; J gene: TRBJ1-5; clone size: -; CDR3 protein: CASRRQGSNQPQHF; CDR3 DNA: TGTGCCAGCAGAAGGCAGGGGAGCAATCAGCCCCAGCATTTT
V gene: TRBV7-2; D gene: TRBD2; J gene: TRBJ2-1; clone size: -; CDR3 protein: CASSFGTSGVVEQFF; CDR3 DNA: TGTGCCAGCAGCTTCGGGACTAGCGGGGTTGTGGAGCAGTTCTTC
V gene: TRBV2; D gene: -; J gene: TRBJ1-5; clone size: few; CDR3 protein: CASRYSGQPQHF; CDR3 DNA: TGTGCCAGCAGATACAGTGGTCAGCCCCAGCATTTT
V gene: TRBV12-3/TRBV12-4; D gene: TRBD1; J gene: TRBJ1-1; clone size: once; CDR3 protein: CASRATGDTEAFF; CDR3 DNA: TGTGCCAGCAGGGCTACAGGGGACACTGAAGCTTTCTTT
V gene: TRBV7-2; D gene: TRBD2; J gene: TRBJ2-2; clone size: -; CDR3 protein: CASSLRTSGRSRTGELFF; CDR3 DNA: TGTGCCAGCAGCCTAAGGACTAGCGGGAGAAGTAGGACCGGGGAGCTGTTTTTT
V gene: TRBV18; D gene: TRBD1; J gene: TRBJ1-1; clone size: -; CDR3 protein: CASSPRQGAEAEAFF; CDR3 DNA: TGTGCCAGCTCACCAAGGCAGGGGGCTGAGGCTGAAGCTTTCTTT
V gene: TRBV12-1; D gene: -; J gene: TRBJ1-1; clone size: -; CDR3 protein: CDAGGGYTEAFF; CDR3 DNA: TGTGATGCCGGGGGAGGCTACACTGAAGCTTTCTTT
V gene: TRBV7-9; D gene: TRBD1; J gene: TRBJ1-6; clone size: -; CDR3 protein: CASSSSGTGHSPLHF; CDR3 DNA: TGTGCCAGCAGCTCCTCCGGGACAGGGCATTCACCCCTCCACTTT
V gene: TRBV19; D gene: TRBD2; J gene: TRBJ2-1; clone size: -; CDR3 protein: CASSPAGGTDEQFF; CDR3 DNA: TGTGCCAGTAGTCCGGCGGGAGGGACGGATGAGCAGTTCTTC
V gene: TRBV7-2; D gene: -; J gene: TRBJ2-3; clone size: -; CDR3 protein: CASSLDPISGLTDTQYF; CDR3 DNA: TGTGCCAGCAGCTTAGATCCCATAAGCGGACTCACAGATACGCAGTATTTT
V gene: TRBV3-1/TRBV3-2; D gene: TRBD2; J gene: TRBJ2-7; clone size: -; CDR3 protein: CASRRTSASSYEQYF; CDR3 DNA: TGTGCCAGCAGACGGACTAGCGCCTCCTCCTACGAGCAGTACTTC
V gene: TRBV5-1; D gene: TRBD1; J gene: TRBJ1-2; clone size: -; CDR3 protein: CASSLASTGGVQYGYTF; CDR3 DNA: TGCGCCAGCAGCTTGGCTTCGACAGGGGGCGTTCAGTATGGCTACACCTTC
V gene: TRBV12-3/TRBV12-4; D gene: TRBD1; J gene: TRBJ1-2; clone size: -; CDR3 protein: CASSFRTGNGYTF; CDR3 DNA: TGTGCCAGCAGTTTTAGGACAGGGAATGGCTACACCTTC
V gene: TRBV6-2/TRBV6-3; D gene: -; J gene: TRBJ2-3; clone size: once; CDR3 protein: CASSYDQGSTDTQYF; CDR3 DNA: TGTGCCAGCAGTTACGACCAGGGGAGCACAGATACGCAGTATTTT
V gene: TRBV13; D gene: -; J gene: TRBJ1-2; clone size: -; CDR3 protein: CASSAGNRAYGYTF; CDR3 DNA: TGTGCCAGCAGCGCCGGGAACAGAGCCTATGGCTACACCTTC
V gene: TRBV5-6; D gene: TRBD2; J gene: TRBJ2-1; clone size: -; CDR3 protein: CASSLVSAGVLDVNEQFF; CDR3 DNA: TGTGCCAGCAGCTTGGTCTCAGCGGGAGTTCTAGATGTCAATGAGCAGTTCTTC
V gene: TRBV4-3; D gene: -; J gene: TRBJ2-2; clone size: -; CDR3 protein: CASNTGVGAGELFF; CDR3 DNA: TGCGCCAGCAACACGGGGGTCGGTGCCGGGGAGCTGTTTTTT
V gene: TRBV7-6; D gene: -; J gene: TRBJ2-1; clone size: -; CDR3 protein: CASSLAETGLGSYNEQFF; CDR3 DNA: TGTGCCAGCAGCTTAGCGGAGACAGGCCTGGGGTCCTACAATGAGCAGTTCTTC
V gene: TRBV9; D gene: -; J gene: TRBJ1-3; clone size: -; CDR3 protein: CASSVNNLSGNTIYF; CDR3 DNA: TGTGCCAGCAGCGTTAACAATCTCTCTGGAAACACCATATATTTT
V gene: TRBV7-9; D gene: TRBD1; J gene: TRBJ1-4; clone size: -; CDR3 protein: CASSRDRTGATVNEKLFF; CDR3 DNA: TGTGCCAGCAGCAGGGACCGGACAGGGGCCACGGTCAATGAAAAACTGTTTTTT
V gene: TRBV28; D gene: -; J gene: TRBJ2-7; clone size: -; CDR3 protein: CASTPGGLYEQYF; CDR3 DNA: TGTGCCAGCACTCCCGGGGGACTTTACGAGCAGTACTTC